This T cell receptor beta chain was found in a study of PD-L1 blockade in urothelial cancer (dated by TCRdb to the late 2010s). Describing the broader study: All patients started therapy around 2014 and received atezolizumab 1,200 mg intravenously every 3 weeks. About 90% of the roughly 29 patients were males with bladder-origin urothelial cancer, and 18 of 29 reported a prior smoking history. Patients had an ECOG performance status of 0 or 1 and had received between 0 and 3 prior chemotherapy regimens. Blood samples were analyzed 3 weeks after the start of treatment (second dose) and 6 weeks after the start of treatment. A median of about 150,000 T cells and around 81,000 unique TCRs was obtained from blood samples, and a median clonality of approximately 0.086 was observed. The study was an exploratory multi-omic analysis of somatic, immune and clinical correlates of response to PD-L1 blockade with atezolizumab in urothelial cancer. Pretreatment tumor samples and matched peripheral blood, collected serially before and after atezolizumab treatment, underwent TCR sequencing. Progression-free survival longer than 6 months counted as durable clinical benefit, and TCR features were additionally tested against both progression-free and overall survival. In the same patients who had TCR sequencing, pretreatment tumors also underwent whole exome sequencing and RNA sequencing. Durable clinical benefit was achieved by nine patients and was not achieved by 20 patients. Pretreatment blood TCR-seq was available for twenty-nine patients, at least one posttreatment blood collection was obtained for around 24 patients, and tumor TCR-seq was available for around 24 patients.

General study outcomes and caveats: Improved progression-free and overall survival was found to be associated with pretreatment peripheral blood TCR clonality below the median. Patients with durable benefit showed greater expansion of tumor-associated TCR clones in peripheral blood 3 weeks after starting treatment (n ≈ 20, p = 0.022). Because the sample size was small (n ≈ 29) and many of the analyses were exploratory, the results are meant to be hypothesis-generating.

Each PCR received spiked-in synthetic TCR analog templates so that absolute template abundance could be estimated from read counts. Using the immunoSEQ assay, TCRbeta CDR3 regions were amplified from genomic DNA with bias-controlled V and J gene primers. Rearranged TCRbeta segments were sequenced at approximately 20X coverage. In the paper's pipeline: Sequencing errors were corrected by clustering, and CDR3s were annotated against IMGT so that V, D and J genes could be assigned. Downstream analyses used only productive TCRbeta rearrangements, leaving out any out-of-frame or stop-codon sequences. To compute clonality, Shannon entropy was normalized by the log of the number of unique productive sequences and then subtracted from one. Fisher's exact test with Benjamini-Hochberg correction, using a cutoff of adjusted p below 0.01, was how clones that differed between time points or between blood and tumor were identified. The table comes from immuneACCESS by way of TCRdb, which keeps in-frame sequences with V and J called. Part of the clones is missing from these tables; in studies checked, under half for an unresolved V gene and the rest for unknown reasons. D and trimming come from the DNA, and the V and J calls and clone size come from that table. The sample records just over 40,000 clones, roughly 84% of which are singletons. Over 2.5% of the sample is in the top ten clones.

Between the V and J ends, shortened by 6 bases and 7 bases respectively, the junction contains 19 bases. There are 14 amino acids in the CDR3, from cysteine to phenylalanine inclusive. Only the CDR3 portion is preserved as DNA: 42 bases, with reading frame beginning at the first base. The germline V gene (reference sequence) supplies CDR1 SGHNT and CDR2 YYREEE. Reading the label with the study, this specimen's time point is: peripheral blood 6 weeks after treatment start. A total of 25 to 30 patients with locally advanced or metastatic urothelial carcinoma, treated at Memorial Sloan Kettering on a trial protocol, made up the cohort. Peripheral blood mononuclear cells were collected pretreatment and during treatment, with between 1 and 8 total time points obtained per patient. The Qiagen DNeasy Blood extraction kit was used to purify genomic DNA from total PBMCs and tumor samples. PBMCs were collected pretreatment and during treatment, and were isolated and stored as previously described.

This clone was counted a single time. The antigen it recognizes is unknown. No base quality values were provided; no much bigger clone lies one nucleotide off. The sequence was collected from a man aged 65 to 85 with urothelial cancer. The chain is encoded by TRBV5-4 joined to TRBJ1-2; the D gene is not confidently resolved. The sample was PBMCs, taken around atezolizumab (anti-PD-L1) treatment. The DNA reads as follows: TGTGCCAGCATAGGGCCTGCGGGTCAAGGTGGCTACACCTTC. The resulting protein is CASIGPAGQGGYTF.